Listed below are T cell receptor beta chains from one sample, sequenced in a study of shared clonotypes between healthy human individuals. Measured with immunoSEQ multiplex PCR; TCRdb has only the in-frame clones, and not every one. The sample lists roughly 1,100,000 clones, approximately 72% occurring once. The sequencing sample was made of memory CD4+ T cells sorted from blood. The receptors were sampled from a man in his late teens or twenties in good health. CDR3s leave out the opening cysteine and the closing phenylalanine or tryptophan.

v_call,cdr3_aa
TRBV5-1,ATTVQPNTDTQY
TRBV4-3,ASSQGVSGIGPSEQY
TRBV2,ASSSQGAPTGELF
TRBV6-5,ASSRLRVEQY
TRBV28,ASSPTKGGQETQY
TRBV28,ASTGQRLNTGELF
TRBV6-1,ASSESPQGEQY
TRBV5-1,ASSFGANTEAF
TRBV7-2,ASSPNQETQY
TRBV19,ASSIGYNEQF
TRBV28,ASRRDGGNSPLH
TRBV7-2,ASSLGRSNQPQH
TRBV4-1,ASSQSPAGGSTDTQY
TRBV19,ASSIKSQGGELF
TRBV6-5,ASSTYYEQY
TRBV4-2,ASSQPTSGSYEQY
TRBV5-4,ASSQGQANSPLH
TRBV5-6,ASSSDRAYEQY
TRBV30,AWSRVNTGELF
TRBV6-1,ASRSGTDNQPQH
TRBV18,ASSQRGDEQY
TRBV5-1,ASSLRTGNTEAF
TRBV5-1,ASSLGDRSSYEQY
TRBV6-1,ASIGRGSDTQY
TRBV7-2,ASSLLGETQY
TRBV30,AWSAGSRGETQY
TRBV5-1,ASSGTSGSWNEQF
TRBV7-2,ASSLSTAQETQY
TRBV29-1,SGYNTEAF
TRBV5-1,ASREGGTSGSYEQY
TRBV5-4,ASSYFAGYNEQF
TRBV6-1,ASLPGDRPYEQY
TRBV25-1,ASSGDKQGSGVRAEAF
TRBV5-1,ASSFGQGNTDTQY
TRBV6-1,ASSRDRGAYNEQF
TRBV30,AWTSQGDQPQH
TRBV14,ASSQDVGGTQY
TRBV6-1,ASRQGTGSYEQY
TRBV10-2,ASSEASYGYT
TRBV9,ASSPSTSNEQF
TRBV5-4,ASSSKFGTARAYEQY
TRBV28,ASSSYNAGGSYNEQF
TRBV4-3,ASSQEGTGSPLH
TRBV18,ASSPPQGVNTGELF
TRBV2,ASSESYGGVGEQY
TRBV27,ASSLGTGWADTQY
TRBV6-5,ASSSGTEAF
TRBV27,ASSLSLAGYGTDTQY
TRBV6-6,ASSRGAETQY
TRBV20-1,SAKHQDTQY
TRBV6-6,ASSTGTGTKNIQY
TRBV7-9,ASSLGGQNYEQY
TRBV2,ASSYQGGAPFLLYFMNTEAF
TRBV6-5,ARYEVPHIDEQY
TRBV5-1,ASSRTSGRDNEQF